This TCR beta chain comes out of a study of blood T cells in healthy people across ages (dated by TCRdb to about 2015). About the full investigation: Template switching captured roughly one uniquely barcoded TCR beta cDNA molecule per two T cells in model experiments. Four age groups were formed from the donors: young (average about 15 years), middle-aged (approximately 40), aged (approximately 60) and long-lived (around 82). Donors of different ages were randomly distributed across sequencing lanes to avoid experimental bias. For two donors (one aged 18 to 30 and one aged 80 or older), the study analyzed two additional independent replicas of 1 million unique cDNA reads from the same blood draw. Age-related changes in TCR beta repertoire diversity were measured in the study by deep sequencing normalized with unique cDNA molecular identifiers. Overall study results and their limits: As age increased, observed TCR beta diversity per million T cells dropped in a roughly linear way, and a significant reduction was already evident by age approximately 40. Because donor CMV infection status was unknown, age-related changes in expanded clonotypes were potentially confounded. Total diversity estimates from one million sequenced T cells were considered lower bounds and underestimates. Compared with the aged group, the long-lived group had more naive CD4+ T cells, fewer expanded clones and increased TCR diversity, suggesting age selection. The percentage of naive T cells measured by flow cytometry correlated strongly with observed TCR beta diversity. Since profiling was done on bulk unsorted PBMCs, naive and antigen-experienced compartments could not be conclusively compared.

Points on this clonotype: No antigen is known for it. One end of the junction varies from germline; a read error may be responsible.

The donors were roughly 40 Caucasian individuals from Russia, aged roughly 6 to 90 years, who were systemically healthy. Around 10 milliliters of peripheral blood were collected from each donor into EDTA-treated Vacutainer tubes. Ficoll-Paque density-gradient centrifugation was used to isolate PBMCs, with at least 6 million obtained per sample. Total RNA was extracted from PBMCs with Trizol reagent, with at least 6 micrograms obtained per sample. The percentages of naive CD45RAhigh/CD27high T cells were determined by flow cytometry on a PBMC aliquot from every donor. The germline V gene gives CDR1 as MNHNS and CDR2 as SASEGT. Including cysteine and phenylalanine, the CDR3 has 17 amino acids. The read is trimmed to its CDR3 DNA, 51 bases read in frame from base 1. Libraries were built with 5' RACE. Sequenced using an Illumina HiSeq 2500. The second PCR ran for about 7 to 11 cycles and used a J-beta primer mix along with a sample-barcoded 5' primer. A template-switch 5' adaptor carrying 12 random nucleotides introduced a unique molecular identifier onto each TCR beta cDNA molecule. At least 2.5 million CDR3-containing paired-end reads were obtained from each sample. All of the RNA was converted into first-strand cDNA using the Mint cDNA synthesis kit, with a TRBC-specific oligonucleotide serving as the primer. Following uracil-DNA glycosylase treatment, a first 18-cycle PCR with universal primers M1SS and BC2_uni_R was performed on all cDNA. Under the source paper's analysis protocol: Each sample was normalized by randomly selecting 1 million high-quality reads, each carrying a distinct molecular identifier. Reads with shared molecular identifiers were discarded instead of being binned into consensus sequences. MiTCR, run with a Q25 quality threshold and the strictest error-elimination algorithm, handled CDR3 identification, clonotype clustering and error correction. Lower-bound total TCR beta diversity was estimated with a nonparametric unseen species model using Euler transformation. TCRdb reprocessed the public reads (quality trimming at Q25 with fastp, clone calling with MiXCR) and kept in-frame beta chains. CDR3 protein duplicates are merged, each entry listing the most common genes and DNA. Clone size and V and J calls follow TCRdb, not the original study. A total of some 1,500,000 distinct CDR3 sequences appear in this sample, 42% of them only once. About 3.8% of the sample is in the top ten clones.

The sequence was obtained from a woman between 18 and 29 years old in good health. The sequenced sample consisted of blood. Recombination connected TRBV6-1 to TRBJ1-5; 9 nucleotides in the junction match TRBD1. The CDR3 protein is CASSTSGTGHSNQPQHF. The nucleotide sequence reads TGTGCCAGCAGTACCTCCGGGACAGGGCATAGCAATCAACCCCAGCATTTT.